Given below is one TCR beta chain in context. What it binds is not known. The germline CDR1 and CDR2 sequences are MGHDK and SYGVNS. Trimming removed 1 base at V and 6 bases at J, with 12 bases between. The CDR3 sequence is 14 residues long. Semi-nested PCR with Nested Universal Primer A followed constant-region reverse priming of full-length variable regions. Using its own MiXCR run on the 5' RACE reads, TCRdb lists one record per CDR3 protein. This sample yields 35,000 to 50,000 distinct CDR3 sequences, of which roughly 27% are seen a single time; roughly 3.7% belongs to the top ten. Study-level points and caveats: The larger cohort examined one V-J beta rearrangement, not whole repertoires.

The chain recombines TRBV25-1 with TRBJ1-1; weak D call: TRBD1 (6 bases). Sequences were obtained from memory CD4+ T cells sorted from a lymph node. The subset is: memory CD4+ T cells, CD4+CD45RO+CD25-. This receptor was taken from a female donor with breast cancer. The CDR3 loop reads CASSESGAAAEAFF. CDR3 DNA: TGTGCCAGCAGTGAATCAGGGGCGGCGGCTGAAGCTTTCTTT.